Below, 30 T cell receptor beta chains from the same sample are listed, as sequenced in a study of patients and donors after allogeneic stem cell transplantation. MiXCR, run by TCRdb on the RT-PCR reads, gives a single entry per CDR3 protein. The sample includes some 200,000 distinct CDR3 sequences, 41% of them seen just once. Sequencing was performed on blood, either unsorted or a sorted T cell fraction (not recorded which). The receptors were gathered from a human donor who was either an allogeneic HSCT recipient or a stem cell or donor lymphocyte infusion donor (not recorded which). It is not recorded whose cells these are; they may come from a transplant donor.

J is TRBJ2-3 and V is TRBV30; D assignment may be TRBD1 or TRBD2 (7 bases each). Germline lookup yields CDR1 GTSNPN and CDR2 SVGIG (reference sequence). Trimming shortened V by 5 bases and J by 1 base, and 16 bases separated the two germline ends. The CDR3 totals 15 residues. The DNA for the CDR3 is TGTGCCTGGGGGAGGGACAGTGAAGGCACAGATACGCAGTATTTT. This translates into CAWGRDSEGTDTQYF.

This clonotype was counted between two and nine times. The gene calls are TRBV6-6 and TRBJ2-3; TRBD2 aligns across 13 bases. CDR3 length: 18 amino acids. In germline, CDR1 is MNHNY, CDR2 SVGAGI (reference sequence). The V gene end was trimmed by 5 bases and the J gene end by 7 bases; junction bases not matched to a gene: 15. This chain's CDR3 is CASSTSQGLAGDFNTQYF. Written as DNA, the CDR3 is TGTGCCAGCAGTACCTCCCAAGGACTAGCGGGGGACTTTAATACGCAGTATTTT.

This sequence joins TRBV20-1 and TRBJ2-7; 7 bases align to TRBD1. Germline loops: CDR1 DFQATT, CDR2 SNEGSKA (reference sequence). The CDR3 has 12 residues. Trimming cost V 3 bases and J 5 bases; bases outside gene matches: 4. The CDR3 DNA sequence: TGCAGTGCTAGCTCAAGGGGGCACGAGCAGTACTTC. It translates to CSASSRGHEQYF.

CDR3 sequence (DNA): TGTGCCAGCAGTTTAAGGGTCTCCGAGCAGTACTTC. It encodes CASSLRVSEQYF. The genes are TRBV28 and TRBJ2-7, with no clear D. The germline V gene has CDR1 MDHEN and CDR2 SYDVKM. Trimming removed 2 bases from V and 6 bases from J, with 8 bases in between. The CDR3 totals 12 residues. Combining the CDR3 with reference TRBV28 and TRBJ2-7 gives the whole variable domain DVKVTQSSRYLVKRTGEKVFLECVQDMDHENMFWYRQDPGLGLRLIYFSYDVKMKEKGDIPEGYSVSREKKERFSLILESASTNQTSMYLCASSLRVSEQYFGPGTRLTVT.

This clonotype was observed a handful of times. The genes are TRBV2 and TRBJ1-2, with 8 bases identical to TRBD1. Germline loops: CDR1 SNHLY, CDR2 FYNNEI. The J segment lost 5 bases and the V segment lost 8 bases, leaving 7 bases of the junction unmatched. This CDR3 contains 13 residues. The CDR3 protein is CASGDRFDYGYTF. The CDR3 DNA reads TGTGCCAGCGGGGACAGGTTCGATTATGGCTACACCTTC. The variable domain in full, completed from reference TRBV2 and TRBJ1-2, reads EPEVTQTPSHQVTQMGQEVILRCVPISNHLYFYWYRQILGQKVEFLVSFYNNEISEKSEIFDDQFSVERPDGSNFTLKIRSTKLEDSAMYFCASGDRFDYGYTFGSGTRLTVV.

The chain couples TRBV12-3 or TRBV12-4 to TRBJ1-4; tentative D call: TRBD1 (6 bases). The CDR3 has 15 amino acids. Trimming removed 4 bases from V and 3 bases from J, with 12 bases in between. The CDR3 sequence is CASSSPQGANEKLFF. In DNA form, the CDR3 reads TGTGCCAGCAGTTCCCCACAGGGCGCTAATGAAAAACTGTTTTTT.

The rearrangement uses TRBV28 and TRBJ1-1; no firm D call. CDR1 MDHEN and CDR2 SYDVKM come from the germline V gene. The CDR3 consists of 11 residues. V was shortened by 5 bases and J by 7 bases, with 8 bases between the two germline ends. The CDR3 sequence: CASSGGVEAFF. The CDR3 DNA follows: TGTGCCAGCAGTGGCGGGGTTGAAGCTTTCTTT. Full variable domain (rest looked up from reference TRBV28 and TRBJ1-1): DVKVTQSSRYLVKRTGEKVFLECVQDMDHENMFWYRQDPGLGLRLIYFSYDVKMKEKGDIPEGYSVSREKKERFSLILESASTNQTSMYLCASSGGVEAFFGQGTRLTVV.

V usage is TRBV9 and J usage is TRBJ1-5, with D unresolved. Trimming cost V 0 bases and J 2 bases, with 12 bases left between them. From germline, CDR1 is SGDLS and CDR2 YYNGEE. The CDR3 is 16 residues long. The CDR3 protein is CASSVGGRVRNQPQHF. CDR3 DNA: TGTGCCAGCAGCGTAGGAGGGAGGGTCCGCAATCAGCCCCAGCATTTT.

The CDR3 protein is CASSIGARRVQETQYF. For the CDR3, the DNA is TGTGCCAGTAGTATTGGGGCTCGACGGGTCCAAGAGACCCAGTACTTC. The chain carries TRBV19 and TRBJ2-5; a weak D match, TRBD1 (5 bases). The CDR3 has 16 residues. Germline V gene data show CDR1 as LNHDA and CDR2 as SQIVND (reference sequence). V gave up 3 bases and J gave up 1 base, with 15 bases separating them.

This clonotype was recorded once. J is TRBJ2-1 and V is TRBV11-1, with TRBD2 identical over 9 bases. The trim removed 4 bases at V and 0 bases at J, leaving 1 base unmatched. Per germline, CDR1 SGHAT and CDR2 FQDESV (reference sequence). The CDR3 is 15 residues long. The CDR3 DNA follows: TGTGCCAGCAGCTCTAGCGGGGTCTCCTACAATGAGCAGTTCTTC. Protein product: CASSSSGVSYNEQFF.

The chain couples TRBV6-6 to TRBJ1-1; D unclear. Germline CDR1 and CDR2: MNHNY and SVGAGI (reference sequence). V was pared by 7 bases and J by 4 bases, with 13 bases between. The CDR3 has 13 residues. CDR3 residues: CASKDREGTEAFF. The DNA for the CDR3 is TGTGCCAGCAAAGACCGGGAGGGCACTGAAGCTTTCTTT.

The V call is TRBV28, the J call TRBJ1-1; D gene unclear. This CDR3 contains 13 residues. The V gene's germline CDR1 is MDHEN and CDR2 SYDVKM. The V and J ends lost 3 bases and 4 bases respectively, with 9 bases between them. The CDR3 reads CASSLGSTTEAFF. In nucleotides, the CDR3 is TGTGCCAGCAGTTTGGGGAGTACCACTGAAGCTTTCTTT.

This clonotype was detected a few times. The CDR3 bases are TGTGCCAGCAGTCCGCGAGGGGATGGCTACACCTTC. Its protein product is CASSPRGDGYTF. The chain combines TRBV12-3 or TRBV12-4 with TRBJ1-2, with D maybe TRBD1 (5 bases). V was cut by 5 bases and J by 6 bases, with 10 bases left in between. This CDR3 has 12 amino acids.

The chain couples TRBV27 to TRBJ1-5, with unresolved D. CDR1 is MNHEY, CDR2 SMNVEV, per germline (reference sequence). V was clipped by 6 bases and J by 2 bases, with 8 bases between them. This CDR3 contains 13 residues. CDR3 region: CASSPVGNQPQHF. The CDR3 DNA reads as TGTGCCAGCAGCCCAGTGGGCAATCAGCCCCAGCATTTT.

The chain combines TRBV4-3 with TRBJ2-3; tentative D call: TRBD2 (5 bases). Germline V gene data show CDR1 as LGHNA and CDR2 as YSLEER. The length of the CDR3 is 15 residues. Trimming removed 0 bases at V and 2 bases at J, with 9 bases between. CDR3 nucleotide sequence: TGCGCCAGCAGCCAAGATCCAGACTACACAGATACGCAGTATTTT. Protein sequence: CASSQDPDYTDTQYF.

The CDR3 loop is CASSLAPGHGYTF. The DNA of the CDR3 is TGTGCCAGCAGTTTAGCGCCGGGCCATGGCTACACCTTC. This sequence joins TRBV12-3 or TRBV12-4 and TRBJ1-2, with D hard to call. Trimming removed 0 bases from V and 6 bases from J, with 8 bases in between. The CDR3 is made up of 13 amino acids.

This clonotype has a count of ten or more. This chain joins TRBV5-1 and TRBJ1-6; weak D call: TRBD1 (5 bases). The CDR3 totals 16 residues. Trimming cost V 9 bases and J 0 bases, with 16 bases left between them. Germline V lookup: CDR1 SGHRS, CDR2 YFSETQ. This CDR3 is CATRVEASSYNSPLHF. CDR3 nucleotides: TGCGCCACCAGGGTGGAGGCGAGCTCCTATAATTCACCCCTCCACTTT.

V gene TRBV15 combines with J gene TRBJ2-3; 8 positions agree with TRBD1. CDR1 LNHNV and CDR2 YYDKDF come from the germline V gene (reference sequence). The CDR3 is 14 amino acids. Losses at the gene ends were 10 bases for V and 2 bases for J; bases not matched to a gene: 8. The CDR3: CASSDRGFTDTQYF. The CDR3 bases are TGTGCCAGCTCAGACAGGGGCTTCACAGATACGCAGTATTTT.

There are many counts of this clonotype. J is TRBJ1-1 and V is TRBV7-9; possibly TRBD1 for D (5 bases). CDR3 size: 13 residues. Trimming removed 3 bases from V and 9 bases from J, with 14 bases in between. Per germline, CDR1 SEHNR and CDR2 FQNEAQ (reference sequence). The CDR3 DNA reads TGTGCCAGCAGCTTCGGTGTAGGGACCCAAGCTTTCTTT. Its translation: CASSFGVGTQAFF.

This clonotype has a handful of counts. The CDR3 DNA sequence: TGTGCCAGCACCCAGACAGGTTCATTGCAAGAGACCCAGTACTTC. Translating gives CASTQTGSLQETQYF. This rearrangement joins TRBV6-5 to TRBJ2-5; tentative D call: TRBD1 (6 bases). The CDR3 has 15 amino acids. V shed 7 bases and J shed 2 bases, with 17 bases lying between them. CDR1 is MNHEY, CDR2 SVGAGI, per germline.

This clonotype has more than one count but fewer than ten. The V call is TRBV7-6, the J call TRBJ1-2; D ambiguous. Per germline, CDR1 SGHVS and CDR2 FNYEAQ. Trimming pared 4 bases from V and 8 bases from J, leaving 14 bases between. The CDR3 has 13 amino acids. The CDR3 DNA sequence: TGTGCCAGCAGCTCCGGGGAGATTGGCGGCTACACCTTC. It yields the protein CASSSGEIGGYTF.

The V gene is TRBV28, the J gene TRBJ2-3; D is possibly TRBD1 (6 bases). The CDR3 has 16 amino acids. Germline assignment: CDR1 MDHEN and CDR2 SYDVKM. Trimming removed 6 bases at V and 4 bases at J, with 20 bases between. CDR3 DNA: TGTGCCAGCAGCATGATAACAGGGCCAAGGGCAGATACGCAGTATTTT. This encodes CASSMITGPRADTQYF.

This clonotype was detected a few times. The chain uses TRBV7-2 and TRBJ2-1; 9 bases map to TRBD1. CDR1 is SGHTA, CDR2 FQGNSA, per germline. Germline trimming cut 10 bases from V and 3 bases from J; bases unmatched to any gene: 10. The CDR3 loop spans 15 amino acids. CDR3 region: CATTTGTGIYNEQFF. CDR3 DNA: TGTGCCACCACGACCGGGACAGGGATCTACAATGAGCAGTTCTTC. Complete variable domain (other parts from reference TRBV7-2 and TRBJ2-1): GAGVSQSPSNKVTEKGKDVELRCDPISGHTALYWYRQSLGQGLEFLIYFQGNSAPDKSGLPSDRFSAERTGGSVSTLTIQRTQQEDSAVYLCATTTGTGIYNEQFFGPGTRLTVL.

This clonotype was counted a few times. V and J are TRBV2 and TRBJ1-1; no reliable D call. CDR3 size: 17 residues. Germline assignment: CDR1 SNHLY and CDR2 FYNNEI. V lost 2 bases and J 0 bases, leaving 16 bases between the germline ends. The CDR3 is CASSEYESRSLNTEAFF. CDR3 coding DNA: TGTGCCAGCAGTGAATATGAATCTAGGTCCCTGAACACTGAAGCTTTCTTT.

This sequence joins TRBV15 and TRBJ2-7; no definite D call. Trimming left V 6 bases short and J 7 bases short, with 10 bases between. This CDR3 has 11 residues. Germline V gives CDR1 LNHNV, CDR2 YYDKDF (reference sequence). DNA for the CDR3: TGTGCCACCAGACAAGTCGGGGAGCAGTACTTC. Encoded protein: CATRQVGEQYF.

About this clonotype itself: A much larger clone lies one base from this, so it may be a read error. This rearrangement joins TRBV5-1 to TRBJ2-3; 12 bases map to TRBD2. Germline values: CDR1 SGHRS, CDR2 YFSETQ. The CDR3 extends over 16 amino acids. DNA for the CDR3: TGCGCCAGCAGCTTGGCACTAGCGGGAGGAGCAGATATGCAGTATTTT. Protein product: CASSLALAGGADMQYF.

This chain links TRBV5-6 with TRBJ2-1; 10 bases are shared with TRBD2. Per the germline V gene, CDR1 is SGHDT and CDR2 is YYEEEE. This CDR3 region has 15 residues. J lost 5 bases, V lost 2 bases, and 4 bases had no gene match. CDR3 sequence (DNA): TGTGCCAGCAGCTTTAGCGGGAGGCCGCACAATGAGCAGTTCTTC. Translated, it gives CASSFSGRPHNEQFF.

This clonotype was seen a handful of times. V usage is TRBV13 and J usage is TRBJ2-7, with no clear D. This CDR3 has 15 amino acids. Trimming removed 4 bases from V and 5 bases from J, with 18 bases in between. CDR1 is PRHDT, CDR2 FYEKMQ, per germline (reference sequence). Written as DNA, the CDR3 is TGTGCCAGCAGCTCTGGACGATCGGCTTCGGACGAGCAGTACTTC. Protein: CASSSGRSASDEQYF. Together with reference TRBV13 and TRBJ2-7, the CDR3 gives the full variable domain: AAGVIQSPRHLIKEKRETATLKCYPIPRHDTVYWYQQGPGQDPQFLISFYEKMQSDKGSIPDRFSAQQFSDYHSELNMSSLELGDSALYFCASSSGRSASDEQYFGPGTRLTVT.

The chain carries TRBV7-2 and TRBJ2-3; D possibly corresponds to TRBD2 (6 bases). The germline CDR1 and CDR2 sequences are SGHTA and FQGNSA. The CDR3 is 15 amino acids. The V gene lost 3 bases and the J gene lost 5 bases, with 15 bases spanning the gap. The CDR3 DNA reads as TGTGCCAGCAGCTTCTGGGACTCCCCCCTAGATACGCAGTATTTT. It codes for CASSFWDSPLDTQYF.

Only a few counts were recorded for this clonotype. The chain links TRBV30 to TRBJ1-2; D is unresolved. Germline values: CDR1 GTSNPN, CDR2 SVGIG (reference sequence). This CDR3 contains 14 residues. Trimming removed 1 base from V and 7 bases from J, with 16 bases in between. CDR3: CAWSGVVDVAGYTF. CDR3 bases: TGTGCCTGGAGTGGGGTCGTGGACGTCGCTGGCTACACCTTC.